Here is one TCR beta chain with its context. Its antigen is not identified. The length of the CDR3 is 16 residues. Germline CDR1 is SGHRS and CDR2 is YFSETQ. Trimming at V came to 2 bases and at J to 7 bases, leaving 8 bases not matched to a gene. This sample stems from a study of cytomegalovirus exposure and HLA in healthy donors. Overall study context: When about 400 donors were genotyped, about 81% of them were found to fall in the Caucasian-associated ancestry cluster.

Primers for the PCR totalled 60 Vbeta and 13 Jbeta. Assay used: immunoSEQ multiplex PCR; TCRdb lists only in-frame clones, some missing. The sample has some 130,000 clones, 70% to 80% seen once. Study-level points and caveats: As a later analysis revealed, the rate of TCR association differed by HLA locus, with DRB1 most and HLA-C fewest. Some highly shared sequence variants likely arose as a pipeline artifact.

Sequencing was done on a sample of PBMCs. The source of this sequence is a man aged 30 to 45 in good health and CMV-seronegative. V gene TRBV5-1 combines with J gene TRBJ2-7; 14 bases fit TRBD2. CDR3 coding DNA: TGCGCCAGCAGCTTCGGGACTAGCGGGAGCTTGCAAGAGCAGTACTTC. The encoded protein is CASSFGTSGSLQEQYF.